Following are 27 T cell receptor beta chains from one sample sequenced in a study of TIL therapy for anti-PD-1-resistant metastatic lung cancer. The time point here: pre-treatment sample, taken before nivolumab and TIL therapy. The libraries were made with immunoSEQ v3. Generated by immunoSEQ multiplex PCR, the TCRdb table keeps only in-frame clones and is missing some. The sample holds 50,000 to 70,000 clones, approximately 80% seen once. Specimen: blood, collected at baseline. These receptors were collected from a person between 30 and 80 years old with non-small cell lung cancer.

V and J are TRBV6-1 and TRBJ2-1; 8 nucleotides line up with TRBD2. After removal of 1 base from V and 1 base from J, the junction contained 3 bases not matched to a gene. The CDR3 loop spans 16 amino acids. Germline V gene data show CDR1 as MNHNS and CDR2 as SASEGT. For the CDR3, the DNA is TGTGCCAGCAGTGAAGAGACTAGCGCGTCCTACAATGAGCAGTTCTTC. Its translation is CASSEETSASYNEQFF.

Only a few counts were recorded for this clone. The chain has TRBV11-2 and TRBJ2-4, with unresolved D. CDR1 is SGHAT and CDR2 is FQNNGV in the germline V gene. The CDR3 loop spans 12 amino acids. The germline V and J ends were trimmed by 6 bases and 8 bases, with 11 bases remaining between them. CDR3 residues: CASRHKADIQYF. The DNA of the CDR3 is TGTGCCAGCAGGCATAAGGCGGACATTCAGTACTTC.

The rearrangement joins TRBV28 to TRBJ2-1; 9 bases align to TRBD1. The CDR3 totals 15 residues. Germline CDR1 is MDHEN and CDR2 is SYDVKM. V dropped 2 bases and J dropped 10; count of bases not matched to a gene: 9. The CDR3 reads CASSLRGQGLPEQFF. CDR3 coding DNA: TGTGCCAGCAGTTTAAGGGGACAGGGATTACCGGAGCAGTTCTTC.

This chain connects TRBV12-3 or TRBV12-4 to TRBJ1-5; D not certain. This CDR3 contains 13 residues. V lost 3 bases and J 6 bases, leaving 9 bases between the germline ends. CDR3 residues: CASSLIEAQPQHF. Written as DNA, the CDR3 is TGTGCCAGCAGTTTGATCGAAGCTCAGCCCCAGCATTTT.

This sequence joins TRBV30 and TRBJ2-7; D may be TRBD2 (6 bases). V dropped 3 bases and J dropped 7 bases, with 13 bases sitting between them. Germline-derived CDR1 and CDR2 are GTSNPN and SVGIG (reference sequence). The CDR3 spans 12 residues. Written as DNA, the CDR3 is TGTGCCTGGAGCCGGGGCGGGAAGGAGCAGTACTTC. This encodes CAWSRGGKEQYF.

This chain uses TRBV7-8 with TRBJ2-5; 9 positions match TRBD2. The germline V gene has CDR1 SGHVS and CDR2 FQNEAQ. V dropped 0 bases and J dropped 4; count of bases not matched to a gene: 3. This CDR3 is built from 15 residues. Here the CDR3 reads CASSLARGGAETQYF. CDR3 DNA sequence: TGTGCCAGCAGCTTAGCCCGCGGGGGGGCAGAGACCCAGTACTTC.

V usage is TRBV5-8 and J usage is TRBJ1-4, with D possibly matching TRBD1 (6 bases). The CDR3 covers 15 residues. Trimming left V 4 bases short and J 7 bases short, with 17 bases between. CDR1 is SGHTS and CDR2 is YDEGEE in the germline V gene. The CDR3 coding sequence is TGTGCCAGCAGCCCGTGGACAGAGTCGTTTGAAAAACTGTTTTTT. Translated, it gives CASSPWTESFEKLFF.

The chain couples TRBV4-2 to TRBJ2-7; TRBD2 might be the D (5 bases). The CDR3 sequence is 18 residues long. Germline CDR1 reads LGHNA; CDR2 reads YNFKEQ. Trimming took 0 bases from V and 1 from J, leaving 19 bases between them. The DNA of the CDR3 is TGTGCCAGCAGCCAAGACACTTTGCCTAGCCCCCGATCCTACGAGCAGTACTTC. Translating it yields CASSQDTLPSPRSYEQYF.

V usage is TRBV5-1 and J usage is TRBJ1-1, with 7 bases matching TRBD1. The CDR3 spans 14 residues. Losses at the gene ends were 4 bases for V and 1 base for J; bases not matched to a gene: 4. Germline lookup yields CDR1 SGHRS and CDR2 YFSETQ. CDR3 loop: CASSPGTANTEAFF. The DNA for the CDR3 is TGCGCCAGCAGCCCCGGGACAGCGAACACTGAAGCTTTCTTT.

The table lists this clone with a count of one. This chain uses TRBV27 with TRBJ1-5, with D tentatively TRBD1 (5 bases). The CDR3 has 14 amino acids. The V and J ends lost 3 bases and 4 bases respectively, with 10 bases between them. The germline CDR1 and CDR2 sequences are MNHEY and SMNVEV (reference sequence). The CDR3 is CASSLEGRNQPQHF. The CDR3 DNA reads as TGTGCCAGCAGTTTGGAGGGGAGGAATCAGCCCCAGCATTTT.

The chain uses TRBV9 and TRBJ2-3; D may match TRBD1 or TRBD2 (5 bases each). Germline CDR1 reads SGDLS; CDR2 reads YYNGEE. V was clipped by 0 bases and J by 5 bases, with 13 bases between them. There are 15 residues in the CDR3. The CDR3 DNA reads TGTGCCAGCAGCGTAGGGGGACCCGTCGGAGATACGCAGTATTTT. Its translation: CASSVGGPVGDTQYF.

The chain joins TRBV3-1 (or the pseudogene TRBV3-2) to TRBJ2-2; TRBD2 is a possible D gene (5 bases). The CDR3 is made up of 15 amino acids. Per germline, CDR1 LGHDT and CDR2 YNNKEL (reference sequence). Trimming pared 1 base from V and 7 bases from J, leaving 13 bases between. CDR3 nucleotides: TGTGCCAGCAGCCAAGGACGGGAATGGGGCGGGGAGCTGTTTTTT. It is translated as CASSQGREWGGELFF.

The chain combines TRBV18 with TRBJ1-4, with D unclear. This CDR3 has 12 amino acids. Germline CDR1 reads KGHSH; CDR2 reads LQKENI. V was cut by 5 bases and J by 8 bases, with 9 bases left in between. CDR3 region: CASSSDREKLFF. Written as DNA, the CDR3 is TGTGCCAGCTCATCGGATCGCGAAAAACTGTTTTTT.

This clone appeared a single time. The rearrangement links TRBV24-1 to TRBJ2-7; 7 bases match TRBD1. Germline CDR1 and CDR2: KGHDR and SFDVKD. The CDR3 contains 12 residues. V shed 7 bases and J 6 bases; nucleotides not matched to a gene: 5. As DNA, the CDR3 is TGTGCCACCAGCTTAACAGGGGCCGAGCAGTACTTC. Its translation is CATSLTGAEQYF.

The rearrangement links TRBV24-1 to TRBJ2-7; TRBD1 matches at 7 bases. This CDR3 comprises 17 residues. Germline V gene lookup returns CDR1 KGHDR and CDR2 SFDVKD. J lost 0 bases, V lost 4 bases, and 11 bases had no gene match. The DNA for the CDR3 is TGTGCCACCAGTGACCATCCGCGAGGACAGGCCTCCTACGAGCAGTACTTC. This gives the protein CATSDHPRGQASYEQYF.

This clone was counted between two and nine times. CDR3 residues: CASSPRRRQNTGELFF. DNA for the CDR3: TGTGCCAGTAGCCCCCGGCGTCGGCAGAACACCGGGGAGCTGTTTTTT. This chain links TRBV19 with TRBJ2-2; D remains ambiguous. Trimming stripped 6 bases from V and 1 base from J, with 15 bases between. The CDR3 runs 16 residues. Per germline, CDR1 LNHDA and CDR2 SQIVND (reference sequence).

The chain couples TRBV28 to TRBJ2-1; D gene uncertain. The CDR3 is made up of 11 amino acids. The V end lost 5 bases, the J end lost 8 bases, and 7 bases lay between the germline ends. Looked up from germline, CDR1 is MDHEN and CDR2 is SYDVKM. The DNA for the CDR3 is TGTGCCAGCAGTCCGGGCTATGAGCAGTTCTTC. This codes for CASSPGYEQFF.

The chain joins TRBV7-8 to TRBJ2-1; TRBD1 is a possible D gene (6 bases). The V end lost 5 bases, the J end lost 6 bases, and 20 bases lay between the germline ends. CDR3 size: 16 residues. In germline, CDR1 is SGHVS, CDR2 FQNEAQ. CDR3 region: CASSPMGATRINEQFF. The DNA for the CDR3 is TGTGCCAGCAGCCCCATGGGGGCCACCAGAATCAATGAGCAGTTCTTC.

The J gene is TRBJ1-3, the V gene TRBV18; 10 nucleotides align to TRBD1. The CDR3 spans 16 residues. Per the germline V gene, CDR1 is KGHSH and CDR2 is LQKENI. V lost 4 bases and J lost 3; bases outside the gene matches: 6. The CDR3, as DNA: TGTGCCAGCTCACAACCGGGACAGGGGCATGGAAACACCATATATTTT. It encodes CASSQPGQGHGNTIYF.

CDR3 sequence reads: CASSWSASGGSSTDTQYF. In DNA form, the CDR3 reads TGTGCCAGCAGCTGGTCGGCTAGCGGGGGGTCTAGCACAGATACGCAGTATTTT. J is TRBJ2-3 and V is TRBV6-4; 11 bases are a match to TRBD2. CDR3 length: 18 amino acids. The germline CDR1 and CDR2 sequences are MRHNA and SNTAGT. V was clipped by 6 bases and J by 0 bases; unmatched bases: 11.

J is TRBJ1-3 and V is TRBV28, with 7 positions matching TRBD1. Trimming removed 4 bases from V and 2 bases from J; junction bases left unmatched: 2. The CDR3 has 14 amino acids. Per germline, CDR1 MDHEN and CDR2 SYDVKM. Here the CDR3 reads CASSSGGTGNTIYF. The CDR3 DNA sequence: TGTGCCAGCAGTTCAGGGGGGACTGGAAACACCATATATTTT.

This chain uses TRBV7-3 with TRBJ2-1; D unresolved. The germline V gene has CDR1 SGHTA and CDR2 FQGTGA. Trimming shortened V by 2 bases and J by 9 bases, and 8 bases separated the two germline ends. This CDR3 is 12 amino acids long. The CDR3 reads CASSLDPREQFF. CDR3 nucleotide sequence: TGTGCCAGCAGCTTAGATCCCCGTGAGCAGTTCTTC.

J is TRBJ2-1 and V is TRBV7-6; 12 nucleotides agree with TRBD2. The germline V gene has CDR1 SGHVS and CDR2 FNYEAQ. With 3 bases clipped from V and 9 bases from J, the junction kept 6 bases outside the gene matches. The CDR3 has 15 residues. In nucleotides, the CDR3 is TGTGCCAGCAGCTTTCTAGCGGGAGGGCCGGGTGAGCAGTTCTTC. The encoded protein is CASSFLAGGPGEQFF.

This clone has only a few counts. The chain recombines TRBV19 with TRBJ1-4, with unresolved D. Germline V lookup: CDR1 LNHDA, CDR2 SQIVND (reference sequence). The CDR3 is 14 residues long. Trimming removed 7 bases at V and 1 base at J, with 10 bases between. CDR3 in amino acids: CASTLSLTNEKLFF. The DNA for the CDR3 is TGTGCCAGTACCTTAAGCCTAACTAATGAAAAACTGTTTTTT.

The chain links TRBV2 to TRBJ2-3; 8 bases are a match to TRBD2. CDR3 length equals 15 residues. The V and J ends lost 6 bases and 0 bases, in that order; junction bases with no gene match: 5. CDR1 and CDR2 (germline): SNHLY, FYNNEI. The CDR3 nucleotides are TGTGCCAGCAGGAGCGAGCGGGGGAGCACAGATACGCAGTATTTT. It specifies CASRSERGSTDTQYF.

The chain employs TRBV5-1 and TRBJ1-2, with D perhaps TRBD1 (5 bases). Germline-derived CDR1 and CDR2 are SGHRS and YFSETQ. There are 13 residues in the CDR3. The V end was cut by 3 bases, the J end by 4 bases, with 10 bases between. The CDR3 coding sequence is TGCGCCAGCAGCTCAATGGGGGGCTATGGCTACACCTTC. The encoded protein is CASSSMGGYGYTF.

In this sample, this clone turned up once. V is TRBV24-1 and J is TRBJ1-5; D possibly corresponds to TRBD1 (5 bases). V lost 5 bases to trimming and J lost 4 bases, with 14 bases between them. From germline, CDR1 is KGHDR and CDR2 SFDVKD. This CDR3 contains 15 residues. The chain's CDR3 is CATSAHGTGNQPQHF. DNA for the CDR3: TGTGCCACCAGTGCCCACGGGACCGGTAATCAGCCCCAGCATTTT.